This is a list of T cell receptor beta chains from one sample in a study of blood T cell repertoires in COVID-19. Sequenced by immunoSEQ multiplex PCR; TCRdb stores in-frame clones only, minus some. The sample contains around 360,000 clones, roughly 90% of which appear only once. The sequencing input was PBMCs or T cells enriched from blood (not recorded which). The receptors derive from a woman between 25 and 40 years old who had recovered from COVID-19. Each CDR3 is given with its conserved first and last residue. D genes are given only for firm matches. The size field is filled for only some rows; it gives once, few, many or a size class.

abundance	j_gene	v_gene	d_gene	CDR3nt	CDR3aa
.	TRBJ1-5	TRBV19	TRBD1	TGTGCCAGTAGTATAGGAGGGGGCAGTGATCAGCCCCAGCATTTT	CASSIGGGSDQPQHF
.	TRBJ1-2	TRBV13	.	TGTGCCAGCAGCCCGCCGGAGGGACCCTATGGCTACACCTTC	CASSPPEGPYGYTF
.	TRBJ2-3	TRBV27	TRBD2	TGTGCCAGCAGGGGCGGGAGGACAGATACGCAGTATTTT	CASRGGRTDTQYF
.	TRBJ2-3	TRBV14	TRBD2	TGTGCCAGTCGGACTAGCGGCACAGATACGCAGTATTTT	CASRTSGTDTQYF
few	TRBJ2-7	TRBV27	TRBD2	TGTGCCAGCGGCCTAGCGGGCTCCTACGAGCAGTACTTC	CASGLAGSYEQYF
.	TRBJ2-5	TRBV3-1/TRBV3-2	TRBD2	TGTGCCAGCAGCCTTCTACCTGGGACTAGCGGGGGCGAGACCCAGTACTTC	CASSLLPGTSGGETQYF
.	TRBJ1-5	TRBV19	.	TGTGCCAGTAGTATGAGGTTTCAGCCCCAGCATTTT	CASSMRFQPQHF
.	TRBJ1-4	TRBV4-1	TRBD1	TGCGCCAGCAGCCTCCGTACCGGGACAGGGTTCGGCTTTGGTGAAAAACTGTTTTTT	CASSLRTGTGFGFGEKLFF
.	TRBJ2-2	TRBV11-2	.	TGTGCCAGCCGGCTAGCAGGTGATGGCACCGGGGAGCTGTTTTTT	CASRLAGDGTGELFF
few	TRBJ2-7	TRBV28	.	TGTGCCAGCAGTTTCACGGTGGCAGCCGACTATTACGAGCAGTACTTC	CASSFTVAADYYEQYF
.	TRBJ1-5	TRBV7-2	TRBD1	TGTGCCAGCAGCCTACCCCGGGACAGGGTACAGCCCCAGCATTTT	CASSLPRDRVQPQHF
.	TRBJ1-1	TRBV29-1	.	TGCAGCGTTCGTCCCACAGGGTCCGGGCCCTCTGAAGCTTTCTTT	CSVRPTGSGPSEAFF
.	TRBJ2-3	TRBV3-1/TRBV3-2	TRBD2	TGTGCCAGCAGCCCCCGGACTAGCGGGAGGGGGACAGATACGCAGTATTTT	CASSPRTSGRGTDTQYF